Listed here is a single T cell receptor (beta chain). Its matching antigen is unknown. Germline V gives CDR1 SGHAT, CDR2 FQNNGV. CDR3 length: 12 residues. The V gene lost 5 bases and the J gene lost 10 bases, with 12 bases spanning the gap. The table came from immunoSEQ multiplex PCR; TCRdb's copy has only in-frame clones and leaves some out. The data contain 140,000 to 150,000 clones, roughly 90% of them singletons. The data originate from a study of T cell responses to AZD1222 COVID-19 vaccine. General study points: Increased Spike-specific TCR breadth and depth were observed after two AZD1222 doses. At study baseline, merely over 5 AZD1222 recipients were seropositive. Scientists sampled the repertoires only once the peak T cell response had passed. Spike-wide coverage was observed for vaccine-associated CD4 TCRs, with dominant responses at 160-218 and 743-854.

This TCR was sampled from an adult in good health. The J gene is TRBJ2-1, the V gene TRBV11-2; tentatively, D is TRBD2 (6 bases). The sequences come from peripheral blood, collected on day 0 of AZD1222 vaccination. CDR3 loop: CASSPPGLEQFF. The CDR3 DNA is TGTGCCAGCAGCCCACCGGGACTGGAGCAGTTCTTC.